This TCR beta chain was captured in a study of CD8+ T cells in alopecia areata. Study-level points and caveats: Scalp sample sequencing also detects resident alphabeta T cells of normal skin. Mice showed clearer TCR sharing than patients did, a gap that was possibly HLA-related. In lesional scalp, particularly from alopecia totalis/universalis, clonality was higher than in normal scalp.

The authors sorted CD4+ and CD8+ T cells from PBMCs. After isolation, RNA underwent reverse transcription to generate cDNA as the sequencing template. Assay used: immunoSEQ multiplex PCR; TCRdb lists only in-frame clones, some missing. The sample lists around 190,000 clones, 45% to 70% seen once, with around 5% in the top ten. On this clone itself: What it binds is unknown.

Trimming removed 3 bases from V and 7 bases from J, with 10 bases in between. Germline V CDR1 and CDR2: MRHNA, SNTAGT. There are 13 residues in the CDR3. Sequencing was done on a sample of CD8+ T cells sorted from blood. The TCR sequence derives from a human donor in good health. This chain connects TRBV6-4 to TRBJ2-1; D tentatively reads TRBD1 or TRBD2 (5 bases each). This CDR3 is CASSDRDLNEQFF. In nucleotides, the CDR3 is TGTGCCAGCAGTGATAGGGACCTTAATGAGCAGTTCTTC.